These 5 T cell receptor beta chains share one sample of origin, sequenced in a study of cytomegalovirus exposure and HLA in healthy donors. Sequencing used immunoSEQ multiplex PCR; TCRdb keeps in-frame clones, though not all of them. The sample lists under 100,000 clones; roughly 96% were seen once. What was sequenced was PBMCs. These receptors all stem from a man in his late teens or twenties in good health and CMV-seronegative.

DNA of the CDR3: TGTGCCAGTAGCCGGGGGACAGGGGCGTCGAACTATGGCTACACCTTC. Residues: CASSRGTGASNYGYTF. This chain joins TRBV19 and TRBJ1-2, with 10 positions matching TRBD1. CDR3 length equals 16 residues. Losses at the gene ends were 6 bases for V and 2 bases for J; bases not matched to a gene: 9. Germline CDR1 and CDR2: LNHDA and SQIVND (reference sequence).

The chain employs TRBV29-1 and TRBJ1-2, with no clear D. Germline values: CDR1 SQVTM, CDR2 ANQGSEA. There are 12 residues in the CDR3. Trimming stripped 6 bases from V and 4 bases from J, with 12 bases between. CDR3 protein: CSVFRGLYGYTF. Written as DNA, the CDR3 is TGCAGCGTATTTCGTGGGCTCTATGGCTACACCTTC.

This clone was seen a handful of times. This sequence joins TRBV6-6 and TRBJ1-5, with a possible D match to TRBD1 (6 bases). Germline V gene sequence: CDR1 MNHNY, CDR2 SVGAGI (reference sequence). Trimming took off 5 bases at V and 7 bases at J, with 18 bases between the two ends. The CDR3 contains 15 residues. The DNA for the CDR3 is TGTGCCAGCAGTGATCCTTCAGGGGTCGGGCAGCCCCAGCATTTT. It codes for CASSDPSGVGQPQHF.

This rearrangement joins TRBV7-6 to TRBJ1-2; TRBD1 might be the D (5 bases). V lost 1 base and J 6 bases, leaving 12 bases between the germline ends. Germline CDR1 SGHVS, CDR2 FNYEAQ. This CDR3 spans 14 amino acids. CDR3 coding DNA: TGTGCCAGCAGCTTAGAGGGTGCGGGGGATGGCTACACCTTC. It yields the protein CASSLEGAGDGYTF.

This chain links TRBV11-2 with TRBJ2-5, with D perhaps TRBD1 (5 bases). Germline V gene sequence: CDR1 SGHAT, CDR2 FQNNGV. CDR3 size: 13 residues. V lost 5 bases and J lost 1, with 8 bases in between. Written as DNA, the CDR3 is TGTGCCAGCAGCAGACAGTTCCAAGAGACCCAGTACTTC. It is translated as CASSRQFQETQYF.